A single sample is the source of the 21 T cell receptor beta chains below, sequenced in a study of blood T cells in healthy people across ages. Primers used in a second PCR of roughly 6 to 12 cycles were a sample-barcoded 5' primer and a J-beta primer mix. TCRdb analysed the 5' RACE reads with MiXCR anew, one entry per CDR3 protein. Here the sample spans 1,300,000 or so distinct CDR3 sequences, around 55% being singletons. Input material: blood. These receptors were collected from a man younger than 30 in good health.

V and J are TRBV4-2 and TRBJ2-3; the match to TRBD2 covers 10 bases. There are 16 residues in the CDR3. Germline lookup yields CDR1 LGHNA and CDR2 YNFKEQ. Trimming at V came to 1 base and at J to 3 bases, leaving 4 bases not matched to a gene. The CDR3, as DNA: TGTGCCAGCAGCCAAGTGGCTAGCGGGGGTACAGATACGCAGTATTTT. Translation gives CASSQVASGGTDTQYF.

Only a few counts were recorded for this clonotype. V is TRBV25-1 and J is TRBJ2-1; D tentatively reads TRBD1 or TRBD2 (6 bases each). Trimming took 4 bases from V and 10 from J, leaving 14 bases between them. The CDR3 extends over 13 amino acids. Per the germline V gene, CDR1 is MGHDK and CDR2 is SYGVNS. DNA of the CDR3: TGTGCCAGCAGTGCGGGGCTAGGGGGGGAGCAGTTCTTC. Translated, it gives CASSAGLGGEQFF.

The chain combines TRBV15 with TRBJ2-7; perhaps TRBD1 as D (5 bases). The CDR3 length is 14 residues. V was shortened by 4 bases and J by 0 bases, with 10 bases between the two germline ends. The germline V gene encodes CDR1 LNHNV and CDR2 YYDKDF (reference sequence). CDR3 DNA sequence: TGTGCCACCAGCATTCGACAGAACTCCTACGAGCAGTACTTC. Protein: CATSIRQNSYEQYF.

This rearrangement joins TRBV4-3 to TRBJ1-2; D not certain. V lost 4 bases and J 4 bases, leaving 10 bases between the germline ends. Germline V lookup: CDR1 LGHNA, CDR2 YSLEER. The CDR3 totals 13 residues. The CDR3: CASSPSLSYGYTF. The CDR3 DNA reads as TGCGCCAGCAGCCCGAGTTTATCCTATGGCTACACCTTC.

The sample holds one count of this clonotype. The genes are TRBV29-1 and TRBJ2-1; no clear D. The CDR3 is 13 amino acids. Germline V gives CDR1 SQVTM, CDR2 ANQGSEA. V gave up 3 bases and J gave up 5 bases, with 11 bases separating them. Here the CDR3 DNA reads TGCAGCGTTGATGGGTTTCCAAACAATGAGCAGTTCTTC. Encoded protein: CSVDGFPNNEQFF.

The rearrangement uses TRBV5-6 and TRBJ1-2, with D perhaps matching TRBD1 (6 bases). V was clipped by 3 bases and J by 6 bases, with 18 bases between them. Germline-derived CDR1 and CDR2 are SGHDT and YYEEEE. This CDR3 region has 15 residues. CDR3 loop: CASSYYRVPLDGYTF. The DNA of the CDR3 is TGTGCCAGCAGCTATTACAGGGTCCCCTTAGATGGCTACACCTTC.

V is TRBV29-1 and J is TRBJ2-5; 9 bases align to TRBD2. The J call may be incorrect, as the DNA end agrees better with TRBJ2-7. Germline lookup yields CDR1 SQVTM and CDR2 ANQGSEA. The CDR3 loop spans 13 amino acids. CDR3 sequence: CSVELAGYYEQYF. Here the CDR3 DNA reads TGCAGCGTTGAACTAGCGGGATATTACGAGCAGTACTTC.

CDR3: CASRSSIPTDTQYF. CDR3 in DNA: TGTGCCAGCAGGAGCAGTATTCCCACAGATACGCAGTATTTT. The chain combines TRBV27 with TRBJ2-3; D is unresolved. The V gene lost 6 bases and the J gene lost 2 bases, with 12 bases spanning the gap. The CDR3 runs to 14 residues. The germline V gene has CDR1 MNHEY and CDR2 SMNVEV (reference sequence).

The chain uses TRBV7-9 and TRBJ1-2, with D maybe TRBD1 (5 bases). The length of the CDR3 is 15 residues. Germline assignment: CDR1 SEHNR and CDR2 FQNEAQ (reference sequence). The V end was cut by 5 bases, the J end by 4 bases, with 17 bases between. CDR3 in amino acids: CASSPVEGFGYGYTF. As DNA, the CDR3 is TGTGCCAGCAGCCCGGTTGAGGGGTTCGGCTATGGCTACACCTTC. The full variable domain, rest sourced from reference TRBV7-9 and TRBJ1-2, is DTGVSQNPRHKITKRGQNVTFRCDPISEHNRLYWYRQTLGQGPEFLTYFQNEAQLEKSRLLSDRFSAERPKGSFSTLEIQRTEQGDSAMYLCASSPVEGFGYGYTFGSGTRLTVV.

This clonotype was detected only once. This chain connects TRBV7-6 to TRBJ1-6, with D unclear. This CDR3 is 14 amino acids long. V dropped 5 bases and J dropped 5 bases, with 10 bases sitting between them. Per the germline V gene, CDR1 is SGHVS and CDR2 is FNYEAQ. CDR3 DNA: TGTGCCAGCAGCCCACGGATCCATAATTCACCCCTCCACTTT. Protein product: CASSPRIHNSPLHF.

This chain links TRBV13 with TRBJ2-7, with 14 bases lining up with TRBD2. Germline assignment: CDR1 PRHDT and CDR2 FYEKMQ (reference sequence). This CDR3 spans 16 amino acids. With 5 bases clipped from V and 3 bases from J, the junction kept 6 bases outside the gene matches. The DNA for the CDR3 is TGTGCCAGCAGCGCGAGAGGACTAGCGGGGGGCTACGAGCAGTACTTC. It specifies CASSARGLAGGYEQYF.

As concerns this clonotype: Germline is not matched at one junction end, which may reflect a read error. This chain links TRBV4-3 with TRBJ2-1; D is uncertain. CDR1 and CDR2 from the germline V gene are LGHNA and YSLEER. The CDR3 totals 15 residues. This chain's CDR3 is CASSQDLISYTEQFF. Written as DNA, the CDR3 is TGCGCCAGCAGCCAAGATCTAATATCCTACACTGAGCAGTTCTTC.

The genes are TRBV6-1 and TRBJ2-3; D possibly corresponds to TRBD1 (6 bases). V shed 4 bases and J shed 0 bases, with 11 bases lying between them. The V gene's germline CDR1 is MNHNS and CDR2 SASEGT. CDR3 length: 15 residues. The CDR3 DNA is TGTGCCAGCAGTGGGGGACACTTTAGCACAGATACGCAGTATTTT. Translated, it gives CASSGGHFSTDTQYF.

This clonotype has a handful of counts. The CDR3 DNA reads TGCAGCGTGCCAGCCGGGACAGGGGAACGATCTGGCTACACCTTC. Translated, it gives CSVPAGTGERSGYTF. The chain recombines TRBV29-1 with TRBJ1-2; TRBD1 matches at 10 bases. CDR3 size: 15 residues. The V gene end was trimmed by 6 bases and the J gene end by 7 bases; junction bases not matched to a gene: 14. CDR1 and CDR2 from the germline V gene are SQVTM and ANQGSEA.

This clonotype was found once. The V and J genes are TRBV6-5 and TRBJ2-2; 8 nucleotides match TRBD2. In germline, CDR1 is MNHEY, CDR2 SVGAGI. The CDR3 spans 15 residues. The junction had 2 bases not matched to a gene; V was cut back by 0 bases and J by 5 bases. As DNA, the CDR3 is TGTGCCAGCAGTTACTCTGGGACTAGTACCGGGGAGCTGTTTTTT. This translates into CASSYSGTSTGELFF.

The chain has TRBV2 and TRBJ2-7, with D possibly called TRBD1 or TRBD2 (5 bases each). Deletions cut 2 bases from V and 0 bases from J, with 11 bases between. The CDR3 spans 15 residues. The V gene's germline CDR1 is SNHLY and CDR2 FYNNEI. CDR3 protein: CASSELRGYSYEQYF. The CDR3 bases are TGTGCCAGCAGTGAACTGAGGGGCTACTCCTACGAGCAGTACTTC.

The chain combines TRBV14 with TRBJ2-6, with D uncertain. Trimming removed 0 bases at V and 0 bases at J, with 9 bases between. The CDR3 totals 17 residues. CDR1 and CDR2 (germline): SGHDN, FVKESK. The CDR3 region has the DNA TGTGCCAGCAGCCAAGAACGTTGGCGCTCTGGGGCCAACGTCCTGACTTTC. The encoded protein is CASSQERWRSGANVLTF.

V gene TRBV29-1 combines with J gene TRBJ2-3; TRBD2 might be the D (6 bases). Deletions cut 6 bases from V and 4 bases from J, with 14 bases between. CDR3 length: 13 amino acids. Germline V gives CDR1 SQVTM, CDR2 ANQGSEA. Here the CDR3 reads CSVGGLAADTQYF. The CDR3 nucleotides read TGCAGCGTGGGGGGTTTAGCGGCAGATACGCAGTATTTT.

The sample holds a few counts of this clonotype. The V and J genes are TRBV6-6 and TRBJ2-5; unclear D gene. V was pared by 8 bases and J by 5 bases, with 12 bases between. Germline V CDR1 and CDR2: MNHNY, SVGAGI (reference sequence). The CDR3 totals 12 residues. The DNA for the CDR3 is TGTGCCAGCGGACGGGTCGGGGAGACCCAGTACTTC. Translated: CASGRVGETQYF.

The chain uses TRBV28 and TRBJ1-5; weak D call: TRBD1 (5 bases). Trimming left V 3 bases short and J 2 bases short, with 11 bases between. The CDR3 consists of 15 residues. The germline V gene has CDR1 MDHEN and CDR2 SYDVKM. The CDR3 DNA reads TGTGCCAGCAGTTTTGAGGGGTTTGGCAATCAGCCCCAGCATTTT. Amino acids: CASSFEGFGNQPQHF. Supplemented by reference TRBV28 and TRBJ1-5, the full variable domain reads DVKVTQSSRYLVKRTGEKVFLECVQDMDHENMFWYRQDPGLGLRLIYFSYDVKMKEKGDIPEGYSVSREKKERFSLILESASTNQTSMYLCASSFEGFGNQPQHFGDGTRLSIL.

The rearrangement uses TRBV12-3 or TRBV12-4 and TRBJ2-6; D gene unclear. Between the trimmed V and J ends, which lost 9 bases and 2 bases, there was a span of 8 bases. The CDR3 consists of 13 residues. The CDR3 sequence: CASARAGANVLTF. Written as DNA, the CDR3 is TGTGCCAGTGCAAGGGCTGGGGCCAACGTCCTGACTTTC.